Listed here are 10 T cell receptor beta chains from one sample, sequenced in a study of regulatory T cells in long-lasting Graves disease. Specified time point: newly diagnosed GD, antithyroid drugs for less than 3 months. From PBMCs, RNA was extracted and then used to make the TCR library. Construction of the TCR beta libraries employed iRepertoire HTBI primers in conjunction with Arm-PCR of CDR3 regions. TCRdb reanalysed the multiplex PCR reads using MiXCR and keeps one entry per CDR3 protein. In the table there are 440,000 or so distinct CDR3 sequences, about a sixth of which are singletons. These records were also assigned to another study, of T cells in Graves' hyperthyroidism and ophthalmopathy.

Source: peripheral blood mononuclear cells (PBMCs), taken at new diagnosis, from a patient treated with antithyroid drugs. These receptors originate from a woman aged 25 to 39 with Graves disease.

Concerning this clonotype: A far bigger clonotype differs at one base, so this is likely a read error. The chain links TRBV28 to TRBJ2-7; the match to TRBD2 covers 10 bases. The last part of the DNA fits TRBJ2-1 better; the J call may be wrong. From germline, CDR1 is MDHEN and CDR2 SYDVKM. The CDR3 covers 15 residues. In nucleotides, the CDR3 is TGTGCCGGCAGATCTAGCGGGGGACCCAGCGGTGAGCAGTTCTTC. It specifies CAGRSSGGPSGEQFF.

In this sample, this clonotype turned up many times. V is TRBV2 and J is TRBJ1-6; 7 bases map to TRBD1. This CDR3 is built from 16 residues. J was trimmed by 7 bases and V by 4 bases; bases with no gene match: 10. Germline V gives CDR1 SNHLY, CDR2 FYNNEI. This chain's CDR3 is CASSATWRGPNSPLHF. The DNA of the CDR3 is TGTGCCAGCAGTGCCACCTGGAGGGGGCCGAATTCACCCCTCCACTTT.

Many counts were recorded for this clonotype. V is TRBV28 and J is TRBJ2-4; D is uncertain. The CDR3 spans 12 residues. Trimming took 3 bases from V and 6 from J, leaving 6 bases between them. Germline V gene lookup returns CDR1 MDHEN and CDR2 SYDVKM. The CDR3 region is CASSFFSNIQYF. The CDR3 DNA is TGTGCCAGCAGTTTTTTTTCAAACATTCAGTACTTC.

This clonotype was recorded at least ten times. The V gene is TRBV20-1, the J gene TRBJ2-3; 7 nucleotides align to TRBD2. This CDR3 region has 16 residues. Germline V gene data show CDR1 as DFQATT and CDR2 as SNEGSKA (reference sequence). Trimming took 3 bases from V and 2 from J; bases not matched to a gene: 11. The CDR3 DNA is TGCAGTGCTAGTGGCTCACGAGCGGGACCCACAGATACGCAGTATTTT. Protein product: CSASGSRAGPTDTQYF.

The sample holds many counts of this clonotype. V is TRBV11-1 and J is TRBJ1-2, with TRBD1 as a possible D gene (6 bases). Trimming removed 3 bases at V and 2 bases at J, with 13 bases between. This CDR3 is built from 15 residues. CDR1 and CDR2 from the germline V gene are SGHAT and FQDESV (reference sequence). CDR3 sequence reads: CASSFTGADNYGYTF. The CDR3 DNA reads TGTGCCAGCAGCTTCACGGGGGCAGACAACTATGGCTACACCTTC.

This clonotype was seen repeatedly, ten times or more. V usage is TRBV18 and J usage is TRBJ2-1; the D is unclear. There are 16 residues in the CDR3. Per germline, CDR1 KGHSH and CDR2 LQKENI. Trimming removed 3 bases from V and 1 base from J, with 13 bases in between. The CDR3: CASSPALSVSYNEQFF. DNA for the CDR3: TGTGCCAGCTCACCCGCCCTGAGCGTTTCCTACAATGAGCAGTTCTTC.

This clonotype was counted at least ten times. The CDR3 DNA reads as TGTGCCAGCAGCCCCCAGCCGGGGACAGGGAACTACGAGCAGTACTTC. The encoded protein is CASSPQPGTGNYEQYF. This chain uses TRBV3-1 with TRBJ2-7, with 9 bases lining up with TRBD1. In germline, CDR1 is LGHDT, CDR2 YNNKEL (reference sequence). Germline trimming cut 4 bases from V and 3 bases from J; bases unmatched to any gene: 10. CDR3 length: 16 amino acids.

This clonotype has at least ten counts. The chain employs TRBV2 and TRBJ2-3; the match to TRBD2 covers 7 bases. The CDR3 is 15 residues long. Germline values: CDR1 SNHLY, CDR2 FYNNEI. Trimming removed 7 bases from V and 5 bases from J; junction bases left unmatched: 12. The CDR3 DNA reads TGTGCCAGCAAAAGTTCTAGCGGCGCAGGAGATACGCAGTATTTT. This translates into CASKSSSGAGDTQYF. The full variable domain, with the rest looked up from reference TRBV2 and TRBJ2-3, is EPEVTQTPSHQVTQMGQEVILRCVPISNHLYFYWYRQILGQKVEFLVSFYNNEISEKSEIFDDQFSVERPDGSNFTLKIRSTKLEDSAMYFCASKSSSGAGDTQYFGPGTRLTVL.

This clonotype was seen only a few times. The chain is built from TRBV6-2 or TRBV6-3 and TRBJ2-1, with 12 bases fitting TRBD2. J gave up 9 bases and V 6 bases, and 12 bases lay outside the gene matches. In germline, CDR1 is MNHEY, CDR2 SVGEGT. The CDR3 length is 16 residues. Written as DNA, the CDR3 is TGTGCCAGCAGCCAACCGGCTAGCGGGGGGGCGGGTGAGCAGTTCTTC. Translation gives CASSQPASGGAGEQFF.

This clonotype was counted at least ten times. The DNA for the CDR3 is TGTGCCACCAGCAGAGACAGGGGCCCAGAGACCCAGTACTTC. It is translated as CATSRDRGPETQYF. This rearrangement joins TRBV15 to TRBJ2-5; a weak D match, TRBD1 (6 bases). Germline CDR1 LNHNV, CDR2 YYDKDF (reference sequence). The V end lost 0 bases, the J end lost 4 bases, and 9 bases lay between the germline ends. The CDR3 totals 14 residues.